The entry that follows covers one T cell receptor (beta chain) sequence. Antigen unknown. These data originate in a study of shared clonotypes between healthy human individuals. Overall study findings and caveats: Relative to clonotypes present in all four donors, those not shared had lower generation probabilities. Estimated clonotype richness was generally higher in naive than memory subsets.

Only CD45RO-negative cells positively selected for CCR7 counted as naive CD8 cells, so terminally differentiated effector memory CD45RA+ cells were excluded. This CDR3 spans 21 amino acids. The V and J ends lost 2 bases and 4 bases, in that order; junction bases with no gene match: 22. Germline assignment: CDR1 SGHRS and CDR2 YFSETQ. Sequenced by immunoSEQ multiplex PCR; TCRdb stores in-frame clones only, minus some. Among around 1.9 million clones, just over 90% were seen once, and the ten largest hold approximately 1.6%. The origin of this receptor is a young man in good health. Some clones in this sample may be carry-over from other donors' samples. V is TRBV5-1 and J is TRBJ2-3; 10 bases are a match to TRBD2. Sequences were obtained from naive CD8+ T cells from PBMCs. The CDR3 is CASSFAPDSQPSGSPADTQYF. The CDR3 nucleotides read TGCGCCAGCAGCTTTGCCCCGGATTCGCAGCCTAGCGGGAGTCCTGCAGATACGCAGTATTTT.